This T cell receptor beta chain stems from a study of blood T cell repertoires in COVID-19. Whole-study context: Researchers got acute and convalescent COVID-19 samples from the United States, Italy and Spain.

TCRdb's table, derived via immunoSEQ multiplex PCR, lists solely in-frame clones and lacks some. Of 45,000 or so clones listed, about nine tenths are singletons. V shed 7 bases and J shed 8 bases, with 14 bases lying between them. The CDR3 totals 12 residues. The clonotype originates from a woman of 80 years or more with active COVID-19. The rearrangement links TRBV12-3 or TRBV12-4 to TRBJ1-2, with unresolved D. The sequenced material came from peripheral blood. The CDR3 DNA reads TGTGCCAGCACCACACAGTCTATGGGCTACACCTTC. Translation: CASTTQSMGYTF.